These T cell receptor beta chains were read from a single sample in a study of shared clonotypes between healthy human individuals. The data were produced by immunoSEQ multiplex PCR, yet TCRdb's version contains in-frame clones alone and is incomplete. The sample consists of 2 million to 2.5 million clones, almost 96% of them appearing once. The sequenced material came from naive CD4+ T cells sorted from blood. The receptors stem from a man between 18 and 35 years old in good health. CDR3s include the opening cysteine and the closing phenylalanine or tryptophan. The D gene is left open where the match is weak. Expanded clones are given a class, and other clones once, few, many or no size at all.

TRBJ2-3 | TRBD1 | - | TRBV5-1 | TGCGCCAGCAGCTTGGTGGTGACAGGGGGAACAGATACGCAGTATTTT | CASSLVVTGGTDTQYF
TRBJ2-1 | - | - | TRBV5-1 | TGCGCCAGCAGCTTGGGGGACCAGGGCTCCTACAATGAGCAGTTCTTC | CASSLGDQGSYNEQFF
TRBJ2-3 | TRBD2 | - | TRBV29-1 | TGCAGCGTTGAAGGCCCCGGGACTAGCGGGAGGTTTAGCACAGATACGCAGTATTTT | CSVEGPGTSGRFSTDTQYF
TRBJ2-7 | TRBD2 | - | TRBV18 | TGTGCCAGCTCACCGCAGCGGGAGGGCCAGGAGCAGTACTTC | CASSPQREGQEQYF
TRBJ2-1 | TRBD2 | - | TRBV7-6 | TGTGCCAGCAGCTTAGTATGGCTAGCGGGAGCCAATGAGCAGTTCTTC | CASSLVWLAGANEQFF
TRBJ2-3 | - | - | TRBV5-1 | TGCGCCAGCAGCCCGCCCGGTGGACTAAAGCGCAGTACGCAGTATTTT | CASSPPGGLKRSTQYF
TRBJ1-4 | - | few | TRBV18 | TGTGCCAGCTCCCGAGGGGTTGGTGAAAAACTGTTTTTT | CASSRGVGEKLFF
TRBJ2-5 | - | - | TRBV5-1 | TGCGCCAGCAGCCCTGGGACTGACAACCAAGAGACCCAGTACTTC | CASSPGTDNQETQYF
TRBJ2-3 | - | - | TRBV5-6 | TGTGCCAGCAGTCCACTAAGCACAGATACGCAGTATTTT | CASSPLSTDTQYF
TRBJ2-2 | TRBD1 | - | TRBV18 | TGTGCCAGCTCACCACGATGGGACAGCAACACCGGGGAGCTGTTTTTT | CASSPRWDSNTGELFF
TRBJ1-5 | - | - | TRBV12-5 | TGTGCTAGTGGTCTGACAGGTAGCAATCAGCCCCAGCATTTT | CASGLTGSNQPQHF